The clone carrying this T cell receptor (beta chain) was recorded only once. No antigen is known for it. The germline gives CDR1 SGDLS, CDR2 YYNGEE. This CDR3 is built from 15 residues. Between the trimmed V and J ends, which lost 4 bases and 0 bases, there was a span of 11 bases. The data originate from a study of cytomegalovirus exposure and HLA in healthy donors. Libraries were prepared by immunoSEQ multiplex PCR; TCRdb keeps only in-frame clonotypes and omits some of them. The sample includes 150,000 to 200,000 clones, 85% of them seen just once. Whole-study results and caveats: For cytomegalovirus status, the classifier reportedly gave diagnoses with high specificity and sensitivity.

Sequenced: PBMCs. The TCR was taken from a man younger than 35 in good health and CMV-seropositive. This chain links TRBV9 with TRBJ2-1; D is ambiguous. CDR3 bases: TGTGCCAGCAGCTACACGGCTAGCTCCTACAATGAGCAGTTCTTC. Translated, it gives CASSYTASSYNEQFF.